This T cell receptor (beta chain) was identified in a study of T cell changes during pregnancy in multiple sclerosis. The germline CDR1 and CDR2 sequences are MNHEY and SVGAGI. The CDR3 length is 15 residues. Trimming stripped 6 bases from V and 0 bases from J, with 9 bases between. Using immunoSEQ multiplex PCR, the repertoire was profiled, and TCRdb retains in-frame clones only, with some absent. The repertoire holds 50,000 or so clones, with about 90% as singletons. The sequence came from a female donor with multiple sclerosis, enrolled in a pregnancy study. The specimen was CD4+ T cells from peripheral blood mononuclear cells, collected in the second trimester of pregnancy. The chain joins TRBV6-5 to TRBJ1-6, with D unclear. The CDR3: CASRSESSYNSPLHF. CDR3 nucleotide sequence: TGTGCCAGCAGGTCGGAGAGCTCCTATAATTCACCCCTCCACTTT.